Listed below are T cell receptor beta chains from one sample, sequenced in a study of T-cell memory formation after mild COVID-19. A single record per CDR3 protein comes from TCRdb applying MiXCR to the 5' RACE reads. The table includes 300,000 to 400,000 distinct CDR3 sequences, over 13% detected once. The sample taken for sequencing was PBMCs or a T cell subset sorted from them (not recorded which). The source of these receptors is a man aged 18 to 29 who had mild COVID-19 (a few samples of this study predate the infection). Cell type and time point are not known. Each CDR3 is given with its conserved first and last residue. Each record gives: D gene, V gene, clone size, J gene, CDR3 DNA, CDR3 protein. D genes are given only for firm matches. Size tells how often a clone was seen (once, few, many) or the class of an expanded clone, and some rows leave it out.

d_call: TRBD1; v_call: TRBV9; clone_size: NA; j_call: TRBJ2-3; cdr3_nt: TGTGCCAGCAGCGCCCTGACAGGGTTGACGCAGTATTTT; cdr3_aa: CASSALTGLTQYF
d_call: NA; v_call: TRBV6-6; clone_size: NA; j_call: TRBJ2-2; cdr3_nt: TGTGCCACCAGTGTAGGGTGGCACGGGGAGCTGTTTTTT; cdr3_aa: CATSVGWHGELFF
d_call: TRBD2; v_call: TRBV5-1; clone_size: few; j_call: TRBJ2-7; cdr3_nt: TGCGCCAGCAGCGCCGGGACTATCTCCTACGAGCAGTACTTC; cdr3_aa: CASSAGTISYEQYF
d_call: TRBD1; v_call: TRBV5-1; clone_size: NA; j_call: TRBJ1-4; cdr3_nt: TGCGCCAGCAGCCAGGGGGTAATTAGAGAAAAACTGTTTTTT; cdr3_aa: CASSQGVIREKLFF
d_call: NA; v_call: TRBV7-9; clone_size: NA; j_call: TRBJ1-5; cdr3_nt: TGTGCCAGCAGCTTAGACGGGGTAGGGCGGGAGGCCCAGCATTTT; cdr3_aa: CASSLDGVGREAQHF
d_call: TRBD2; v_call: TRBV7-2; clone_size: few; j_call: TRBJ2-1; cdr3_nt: TGTGCCAGCAGCTTAGTGGTTAGCGGGGGAGGCTCCTACAATGAGCAGTTCTTC; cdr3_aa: CASSLVVSGGGSYNEQFF
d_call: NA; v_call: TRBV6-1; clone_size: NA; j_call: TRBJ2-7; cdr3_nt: TGTGCCAGCAGTGAAGTTAGTCAGGGCGCACCCTACGAGCAGTACTTC; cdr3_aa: CASSEVSQGAPYEQYF
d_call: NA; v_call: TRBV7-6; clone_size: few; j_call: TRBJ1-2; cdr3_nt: TGTGCCAGCAGCTTACAGATAGTAGGCTATGGCTACACCTTC; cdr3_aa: CASSLQIVGYGYTF
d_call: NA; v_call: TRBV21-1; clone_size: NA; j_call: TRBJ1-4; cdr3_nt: TGTGCCAGCAGTCCTACTTTACGGGGGCTGTTTTTT; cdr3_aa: CASSPTLRGLFF
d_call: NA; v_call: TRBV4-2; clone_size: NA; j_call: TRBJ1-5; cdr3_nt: TGTGCCAGCAGCCAACGACAGAGTTACAATCAGCCCCAGCATTTT; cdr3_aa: CASSQRQSYNQPQHF
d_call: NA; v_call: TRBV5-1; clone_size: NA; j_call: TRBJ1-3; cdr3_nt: TGCGCCAGCAGCATGGAGGGTCTGGACACCATATATTTT; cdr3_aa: CASSMEGLDTIYF
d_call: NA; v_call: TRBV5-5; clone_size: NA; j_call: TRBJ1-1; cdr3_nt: TGTGCCAGCAGCTTGGGTTCGGGGTTGGGGGGCAAGAGCACTGAAGCTTTCTTT; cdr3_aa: CASSLGSGLGGKSTEAFF
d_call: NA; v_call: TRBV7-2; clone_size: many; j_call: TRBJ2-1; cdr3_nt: TGTGCCAGCAGCTTAGTCGAATGGGGTCGGAATGAGCAGTTCTTC; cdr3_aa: CASSLVEWGRNEQFF
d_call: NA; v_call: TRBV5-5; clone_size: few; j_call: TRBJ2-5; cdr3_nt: TGTGCCAGCAGCTTCGTCGGCGGCGGGGTTTTGGAGACCCAGTACTTC; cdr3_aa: CASSFVGGGVLETQYF
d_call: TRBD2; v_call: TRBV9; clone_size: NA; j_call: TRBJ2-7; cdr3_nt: TGTGCCAGCAGCGAAGCGGGGGGACCAACCTACGAGCAGTACTTC; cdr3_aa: CASSEAGGPTYEQYF
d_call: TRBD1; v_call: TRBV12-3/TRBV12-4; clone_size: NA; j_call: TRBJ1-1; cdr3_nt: TGTGCCAGCAGTTTGCCCCAGGGACAGAATAACACTGAAGCTTTCTTT; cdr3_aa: CASSLPQGQNNTEAFF
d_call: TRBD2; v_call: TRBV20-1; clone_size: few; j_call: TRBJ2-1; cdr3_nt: TGCAGTGCCGGGACTAGCGGGGGGGCGGCGAACAATGAGCAGTTCTTC; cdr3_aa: CSAGTSGGAANNEQFF
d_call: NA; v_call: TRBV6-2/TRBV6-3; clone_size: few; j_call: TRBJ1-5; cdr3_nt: TGTGCCAGCAAATCTTCCAGGGTCGGGAACAATCAGCCCCAGCATTTT; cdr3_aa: CASKSSRVGNNQPQHF
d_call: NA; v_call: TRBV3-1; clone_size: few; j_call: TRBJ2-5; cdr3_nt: TGTGCCAGCAGCCAAGTCACAGAAGAGACCCAGTACTTC; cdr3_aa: CASSQVTEETQYF
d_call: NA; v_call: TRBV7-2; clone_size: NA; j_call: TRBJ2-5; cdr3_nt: TGTGCCAGCAGCTCCGGGGAGTTAGAGACCCAGTACTTC; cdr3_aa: CASSSGELETQYF
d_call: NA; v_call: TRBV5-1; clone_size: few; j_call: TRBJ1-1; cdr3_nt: TGCGCCAGCAGCTTCCGGGGCCTGGGGGAGAACACTGAAGCTTTCTTT; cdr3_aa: CASSFRGLGENTEAFF
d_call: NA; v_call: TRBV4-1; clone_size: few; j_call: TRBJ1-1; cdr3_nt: TGCGCCAGCAGCCAAAGGGAGAACAGGGTGGACACTGAAGCTTTCTTT; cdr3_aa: CASSQRENRVDTEAFF
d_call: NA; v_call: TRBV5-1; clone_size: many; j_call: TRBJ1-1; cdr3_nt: TGCGCCAGCAGCTCCCCGCCAGGGGTAGGCACTGAAGCTTTCTTT; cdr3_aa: CASSSPPGVGTEAFF
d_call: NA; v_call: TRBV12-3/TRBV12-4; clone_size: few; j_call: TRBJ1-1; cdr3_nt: TGTGCCAGCAGGTCGGCGGGGTTGAACACTGAAGCTTTCTTT; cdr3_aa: CASRSAGLNTEAFF
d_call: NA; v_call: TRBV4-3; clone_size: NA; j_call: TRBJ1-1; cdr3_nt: TGCGCCAGCAGCCAAGAAGGCGTAGGCAGACTGAACACTGAAGCTTTCTTT; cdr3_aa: CASSQEGVGRLNTEAFF
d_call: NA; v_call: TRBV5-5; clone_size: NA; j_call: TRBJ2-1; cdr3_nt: TGTGCCAGCACCGACCAGCGCTTCTCGGGTTACAATGAGCAGTTCTTC; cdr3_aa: CASTDQRFSGYNEQFF
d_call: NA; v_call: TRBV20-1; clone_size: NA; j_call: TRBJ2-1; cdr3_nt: TGCAGTGCTAGATGGGGTAATGAGCAGTTCTTC; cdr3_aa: CSARWGNEQFF
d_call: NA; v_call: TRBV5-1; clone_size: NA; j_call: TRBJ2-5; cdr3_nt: TGCGCCAGTACAGGACAGCAAGAGACCCAGTACTTC; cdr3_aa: CASTGQQETQYF
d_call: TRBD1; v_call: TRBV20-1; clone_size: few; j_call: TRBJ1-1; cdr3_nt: TGCAGTGCTGTTCTCGACAGGGTCACTGAAGCTTTCTTT; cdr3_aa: CSAVLDRVTEAFF
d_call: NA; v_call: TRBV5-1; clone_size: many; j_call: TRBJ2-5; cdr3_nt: TGCGCCAGCAGCTTCGACCGATCGGTCCAGGGGACCCAGTACTTC; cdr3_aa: CASSFDRSVQGTQYF